This TCR beta chain was captured in a study of T cell repertoires in cytomegalovirus infection. Study in general: Public TCR beta signatures were indicative of both CMV infection and a matching HLA type. Study-level results: Carriage of CMV together with the relevant HLA was identifiable through cumulative public TCR beta family frequency. The response measured ex vivo was dominated by TCR beta clonotypes (HLA-C-restricted and CMV-specific).

MiXCR was run by TCRdb on the reads, yielding one entry per CDR3 protein. The table lists 740,000 or so distinct CDR3 sequences, about a third of them singletons. A remark on this clonotype: As yet, its antigen is unknown.

The CDR3 sequence is 13 residues long. Trimming stripped 4 bases from V and 0 bases from J, with 7 bases between. CDR1 is MNHEY and CDR2 is SMNVEV in the germline V gene (reference sequence). The clonotype was recovered from a human donor in good health (CMV status not recorded). Some clones in this sample may be carry-over from other donors' samples. The gene calls are TRBV27 and TRBJ2-7; no clear D gene. The sequencing input was PBMCs. Here the CDR3 DNA reads TGTGCCAGCAGTTATCACAGCTCCTACGAGCAGTACTTC. Translated: CASSYHSSYEQYF.